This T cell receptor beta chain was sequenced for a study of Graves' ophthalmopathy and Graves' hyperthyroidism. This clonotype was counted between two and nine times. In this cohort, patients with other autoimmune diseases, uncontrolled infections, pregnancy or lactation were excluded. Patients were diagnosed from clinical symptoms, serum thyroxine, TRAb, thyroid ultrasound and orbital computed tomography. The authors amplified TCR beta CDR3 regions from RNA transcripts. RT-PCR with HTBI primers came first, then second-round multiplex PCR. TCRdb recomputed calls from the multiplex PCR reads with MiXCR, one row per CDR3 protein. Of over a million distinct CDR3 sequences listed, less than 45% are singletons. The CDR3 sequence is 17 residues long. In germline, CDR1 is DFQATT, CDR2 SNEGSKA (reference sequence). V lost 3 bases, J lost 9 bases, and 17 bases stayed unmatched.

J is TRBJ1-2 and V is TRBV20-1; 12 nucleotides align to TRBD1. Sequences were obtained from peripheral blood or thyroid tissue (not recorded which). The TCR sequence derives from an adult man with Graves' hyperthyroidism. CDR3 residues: CSASSYGTGGGLRSYTF. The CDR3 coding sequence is TGCAGTGCTAGTAGCTACGGGACAGGGGGCGGATTAAGAAGCTACACCTTC.